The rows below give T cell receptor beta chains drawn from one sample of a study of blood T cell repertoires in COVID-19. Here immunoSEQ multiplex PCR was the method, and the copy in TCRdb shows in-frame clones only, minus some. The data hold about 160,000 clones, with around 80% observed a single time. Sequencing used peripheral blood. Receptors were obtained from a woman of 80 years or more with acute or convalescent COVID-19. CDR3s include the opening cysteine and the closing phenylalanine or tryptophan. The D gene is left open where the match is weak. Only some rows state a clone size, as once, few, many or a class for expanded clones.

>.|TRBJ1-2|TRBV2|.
CASSEGTVNYGYTF
TGTGCCAGCAGTGAAGGGACAGTAAACTATGGCTACACCTTC
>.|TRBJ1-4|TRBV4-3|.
CASSLHPGLDEKLFF
TGCGCCAGCAGCCTACACCCCGGACTGGACGAAAAACTGTTTTTT
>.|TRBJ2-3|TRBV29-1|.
CSVDMSTDTQYF
TGCAGCGTTGATATGAGCACAGATACGCAGTATTTT
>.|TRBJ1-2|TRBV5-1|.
CASSRDSGTTMIGGYTF
TGCGCCAGCAGTCGGGACTCCGGGACGACTATGATAGGTGGCTACACCTTC
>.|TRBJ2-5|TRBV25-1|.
CASSAGQSPGETQYF
TGTGCCAGCAGTGCCGGACAGTCCCCGGGGGAGACCCAGTACTTC
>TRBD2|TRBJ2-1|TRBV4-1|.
CASSLYGGGPYNEQFF
TGCGCCAGCAGCCTTTATGGCGGGGGGCCCTACAATGAGCAGTTCTTC
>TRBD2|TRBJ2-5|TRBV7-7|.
CASSPSAGVTGTQYF
TGTGCCAGCAGCCCGTCAGCGGGAGTAACTGGGACCCAGTACTTC
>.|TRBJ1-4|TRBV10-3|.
CAISESDRHNEKLFF
TGTGCCATCAGTGAGTCGGACAGACACAATGAAAAACTGTTTTTT
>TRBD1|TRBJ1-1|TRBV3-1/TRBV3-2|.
CASSQTLRDRGNTEAFF
TGTGCCAGCAGCCAGACACTCCGGGACAGGGGGAACACTGAAGCTTTCTTT
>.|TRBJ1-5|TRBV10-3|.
CAISEGDAPQHF
TGTGCCATCAGTGAGGGAGATGCGCCCCAGCATTTT
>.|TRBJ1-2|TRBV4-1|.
CASSQIGGGGYGYTF
TGCGCCAGCAGCCAAATTGGGGGGGGCGGTTATGGCTACACCTTC
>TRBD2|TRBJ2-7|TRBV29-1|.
CSVWANSGRINEQYF
TGCAGCGTCTGGGCGAATAGCGGGAGGATAAACGAGCAGTACTTC
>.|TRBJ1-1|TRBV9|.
CASRAGWGEDNTEAFF
TGTGCCAGCAGGGCCGGTTGGGGCGAGGATAACACTGAAGCTTTCTTT
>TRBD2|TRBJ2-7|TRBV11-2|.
CASSLLSGSGAYEQYF
TGTGCCAGCAGCTTATTGAGCGGGAGCGGTGCCTACGAGCAGTACTTC
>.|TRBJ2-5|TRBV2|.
CASSASGYQETQYF
TGTGCCAGCAGTGCGAGCGGGTACCAAGAGACCCAGTACTTC
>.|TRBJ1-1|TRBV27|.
CASSLIATAEAFF
TGTGCCAGCAGTCTTATCGCGACAGCGGAAGCTTTCTTT
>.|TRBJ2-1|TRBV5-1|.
CASSFGRTGYYNEQFF
TGCGCCAGCAGCTTCGGCCGCACGGGGTACTACAATGAGCAGTTCTTC
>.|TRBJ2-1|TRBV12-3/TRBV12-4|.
CASSPIGADEQFF
TGTGCCAGCAGCCCTATCGGAGCGGATGAGCAGTTCTTC
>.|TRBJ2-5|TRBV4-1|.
CASSQDQASYRQETQYF
TGCGCCAGCAGCCAAGATCAGGCTAGCTATCGGCAAGAGACCCAGTACTTC
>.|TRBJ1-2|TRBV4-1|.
CASTPGDLLGGYTF
TGCGCCAGCACCCCAGGGGACCTCCTCGGTGGCTACACCTTC
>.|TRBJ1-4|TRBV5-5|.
CASSFLRGGNSEKLFF
TGTGCCAGCAGCTTCCTCCGAGGGGGAAATAGTGAAAAACTGTTTTTT
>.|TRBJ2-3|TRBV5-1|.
CASSLWGVTGADTQYF
TGCGCCAGCAGCCTTTGGGGGGTTACAGGCGCAGATACGCAGTATTTT
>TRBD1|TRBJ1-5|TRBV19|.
CASSIEQGNQPQHF
TGTGCCAGTAGTATAGAACAGGGGAATCAGCCCCAGCATTTT
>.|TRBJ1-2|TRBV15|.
CATSSRGARVYGYTF
TGTGCCACCAGCAGCCGTGGGGCTAGGGTCTATGGCTACACCTTC
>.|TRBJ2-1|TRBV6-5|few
CASSYSGSTNNEQFF
TGTGCCAGCAGTTACTCGGGTAGCACTAACAATGAGCAGTTCTTC
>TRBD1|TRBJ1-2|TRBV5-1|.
CASSLGQGGGYTF
TGCGCCAGCAGCTTAGGACAGGGCGGTGGCTACACCTTC
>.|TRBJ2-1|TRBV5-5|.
CASSFYSLALSLEQFF
TGTGCCAGCAGCTTCTATTCGCTAGCGCTATCCCTAGAGCAGTTCTTC
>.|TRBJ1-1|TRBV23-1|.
CASLPRMNTEAFF
TGCGCCAGCCTGCCGAGAATGAACACTGAAGCTTTCTTT
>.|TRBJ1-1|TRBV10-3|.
CAIGQIGTEAFF
TGTGCCATCGGACAGATCGGGACTGAAGCTTTCTTT
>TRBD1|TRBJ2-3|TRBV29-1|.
CSVGRDRVSDTQYF
TGCAGCGTCGGCCGGGACAGGGTATCGGATACGCAGTATTTT
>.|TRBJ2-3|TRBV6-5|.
CASSYGSPGFSDTQYF
TGTGCCAGCAGTTACGGAAGTCCCGGGTTCTCAGATACGCAGTATTTT
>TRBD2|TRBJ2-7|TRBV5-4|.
CASSLDYGGSEEQYF
TGTGCCAGCAGCTTGGATTACGGCGGGAGTGAAGAGCAGTACTTC
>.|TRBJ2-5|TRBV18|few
CASSPDSQETQYF
TGTGCCAGCTCTCCGGACAGCCAAGAGACCCAGTACTTC
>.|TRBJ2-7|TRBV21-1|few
CASSKSGSSYEQYF
TGTGCCAGCAGCAAAAGCGGGAGCTCCTACGAGCAGTACTTC
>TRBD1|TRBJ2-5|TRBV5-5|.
CASSSRGSQETQYF
TGTGCCAGCAGCTCCAGGGGGTCCCAAGAGACCCAGTACTTC
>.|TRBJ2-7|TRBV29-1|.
CSVAGWRGSYEQYF
TGCAGCGTCGCCGGCTGGCGGGGCTCCTACGAGCAGTACTTC
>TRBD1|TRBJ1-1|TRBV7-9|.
CASSWQGAANTEAFF
TGTGCCAGCAGTTGGCAGGGGGCGGCGAACACTGAAGCTTTCTTT
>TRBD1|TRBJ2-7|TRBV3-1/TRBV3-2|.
CASSRRDSRTYEQYF
TGTGCCAGCAGCCGCAGGGACAGCCGGACCTACGAGCAGTACTTC
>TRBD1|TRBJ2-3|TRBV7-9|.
CASSPGQGTDTQYF
TGTGCCAGCAGCCCAGGACAGGGAACAGATACGCAGTATTTT
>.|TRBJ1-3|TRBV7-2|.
CASSLGGQAGNTIYF
TGTGCCAGCAGCTTAGGGGGACAAGCTGGAAACACCATATATTTT
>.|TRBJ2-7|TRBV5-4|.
CASSLDFSYEQYF
TGTGCCAGCAGCCTGGACTTCTCCTACGAGCAGTACTTC
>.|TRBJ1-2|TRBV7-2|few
CASSTTGTPLGYGYTF
TGTGCCAGCAGCACTACCGGGACTCCGCTCGGGTATGGCTACACCTTC
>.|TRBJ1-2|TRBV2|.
CASSSLLPSYGYTF
TGTGCCAGCAGCTCCTTACTCCCCTCTTATGGCTACACCTTC